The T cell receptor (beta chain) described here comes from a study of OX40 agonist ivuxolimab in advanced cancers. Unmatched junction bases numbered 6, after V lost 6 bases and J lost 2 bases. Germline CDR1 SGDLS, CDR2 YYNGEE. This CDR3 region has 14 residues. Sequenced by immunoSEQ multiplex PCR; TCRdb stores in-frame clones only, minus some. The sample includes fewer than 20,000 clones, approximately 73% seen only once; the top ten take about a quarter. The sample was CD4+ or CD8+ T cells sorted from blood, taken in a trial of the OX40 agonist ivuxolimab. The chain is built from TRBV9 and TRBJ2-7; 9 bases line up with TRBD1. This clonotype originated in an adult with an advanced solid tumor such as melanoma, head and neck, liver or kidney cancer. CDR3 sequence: CASTPGQGPYEQYF. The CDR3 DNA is TGTGCCAGCACCCCGGGACAGGGTCCCTACGAGCAGTACTTC.